Each of the 8 T cell receptor beta chains below was sequenced from the same sample in a study of T cells in Graves' hyperthyroidism and ophthalmopathy (dated by TCRdb to the late 2010s). Receptor amplification or capture employed multiplex PCR. Sequenced using an Illumina HiSeq 2000. The TCR beta CDR3 regions were amplified from RNA transcripts. The first round of RT-PCR for the TCR CDR3 was performed with the HTBI primer set and the Qiagen OneStep RT-PCR kit. Using fastp trimming at Q25 and MiXCR clonotype assembly, TCRdb reanalyzed the public sequencing data and kept in-frame beta chains. For every CDR3 protein sequence, its rows merge into one entry that carries the most common genes and DNA. The sample table holds fewer than 750,000 distinct CDR3 sequences, of which around 46% were seen once. Jointly, the top ten make up approximately 7.5% of the sample. Material for sequencing was peripheral blood or thyroid tissue (not recorded which). Receptors originate from a young woman with Graves' hyperthyroidism.

The chain has TRBV6-2 or TRBV6-3 and TRBJ2-5, with 7 positions matching TRBD2. The CDR3 has 16 residues. V lost 5 bases to trimming and J lost 5 bases; unmatched junction nucleotides: 14. CDR1 is MNHEY, CDR2 SVGEGT, per germline. The CDR3 sequence is CASSLILGGRGETQYF. For the CDR3, the DNA is TGTGCCAGCAGTCTTATTCTTGGCGGGAGAGGGGAGACCCAGTACTTC.

In this sample, this clonotype turned up many times. V gene TRBV6-5 combines with J gene TRBJ1-1; the D is unclear. CDR1 and CDR2 (germline): MNHEY, SVGAGI. The V gene lost 2 bases and the J gene lost 5 bases, with 6 bases spanning the gap. The CDR3 is 12 amino acids. The CDR3 coding sequence is TGTGCCAGCAGTTACGCCGGAACTGAAGCTTTCTTT. It is translated as CASSYAGTEAFF.

This chain joins TRBV6-5 and TRBJ2-2, with 12 bases that match TRBD2. The V gene's germline CDR1 is MNHEY and CDR2 SVGAGI. The CDR3 extends over 14 amino acids. The trim removed 4 bases at V and 7 bases at J, leaving 1 base unmatched. The CDR3 sequence: CASSSSGRVGELFF. CDR3 nucleotides: TGTGCCAGCAGTTCTAGCGGGAGGGTCGGGGAGCTGTTTTTT.

The rearrangement links TRBV7-2 to TRBJ2-5, with TRBD2 matching over 10 bases. The CDR3 sequence is 16 residues long. Trimming took 3 bases from V and 5 from J; bases not matched to a gene: 9. Germline assignment: CDR1 SGHTA and CDR2 FQGNSA. In DNA form, the CDR3 reads TGTGCCAGCAGCTTTAAGGCTAGCGGGAGTTGGGAGACCCAGTACTTC. Its translation is CASSFKASGSWETQYF.

This clonotype came up many times. The V gene is TRBV7-9, the J gene TRBJ1-2; 8 bases are shared with TRBD1. The CDR3 loop spans 15 amino acids. Germline CDR1 and CDR2: SEHNR and FQNEAQ (reference sequence). J gave up 7 bases and V 4 bases, and 11 bases lay outside the gene matches. CDR3 loop: CASSWRDRIVGGYTF. The CDR3 nucleotides read TGTGCCAGCAGCTGGAGGGACAGGATAGTAGGTGGCTACACCTTC.

This clonotype was counted at least ten times. The V call is TRBV12-3 or TRBV12-4, the J call TRBJ2-5, with D unclear. V was trimmed by 7 bases and J by 5 bases, leaving 23 bases between them. This CDR3 has 16 amino acids. The CDR3 DNA sequence: TGTGCCAGCACCATGGGATGGGGTACCTTAGGGGAGACCCAGTACTTC. This codes for CASTMGWGTLGETQYF.

The J gene is TRBJ1-5, the V gene TRBV3-1, with D possibly matching TRBD1 (5 bases). Germline V gene data show CDR1 as LGHDT and CDR2 as YNNKEL (reference sequence). The CDR3 contains 16 residues. The V and J ends lost 1 base and 3 bases respectively, with 13 bases between them. CDR3 nucleotides: TGTGCCAGCAGCCAAGCCATAGGGACGAACAATCAGCCCCAGCATTTT. Its protein is CASSQAIGTNNQPQHF.

This clonotype was counted a few times. J is TRBJ1-4 and V is TRBV4-1, with a tentative D call TRBD1 (6 bases). The V gene lost 3 bases and the J gene lost 0 bases, with 17 bases spanning the gap. The CDR3 sequence is 18 residues long. Germline V gene data show CDR1 as MGHRA and CDR2 as YSYEKL. Written as DNA, the CDR3 is TGCGCCAGCAGCCACCTACTCCGGACAGTTGCAACTAATGAAAAACTGTTTTTT. Its translation: CASSHLLRTVATNEKLFF.